The 32 T cell receptor beta chains in this list originate from one sample, sequenced in a study of shared clonotypes between healthy human individuals. This table comes from immunoSEQ multiplex PCR, and its TCRdb copy is limited to in-frame clones, with some not included. The data show 900,000 to 1,200,000 clones, about four fifths seen once. The sample taken for sequencing was memory CD4+ T cells from PBMCs. Subset described: CD45RA-negative fraction. The receptors were sampled from a young man in good health. Some clones in this sample may be carry-over from other donors' samples.

The V call is TRBV7-3, the J call TRBJ2-3; tentatively, D is TRBD2 (5 bases). Germline-derived CDR1 and CDR2 are SGHTA and FQGTGA. Between the trimmed V and J ends, which lost 4 bases and 6 bases, there was a span of 11 bases. The length of the CDR3 is 13 residues. The CDR3 DNA is TGTGCCAGCAGCTCCTTATCGGGGGATACGCAGTATTTT. This encodes CASSSLSGDTQYF.

The sample holds a few counts of this clone. The chain employs TRBV5-1 and TRBJ1-1; no definite D call. Trimming left V 0 bases short and J 7 bases short, with 10 bases between. There are 13 residues in the CDR3. CDR1 SGHRS and CDR2 YFSETQ come from the germline V gene. CDR3 nucleotides: TGCGCCAGCAGCTTGGTCCCAGGACGTGAAGCTTTCTTT. Its translation is CASSLVPGREAFF.

This clone has a handful of counts. The V and J genes are TRBV6-5 and TRBJ1-5; D gene uncertain. V was trimmed by 4 bases and J by 5 bases, leaving 6 bases between them. This CDR3 comprises 12 residues. The germline V gene has CDR1 MNHEY and CDR2 SVGAGI. CDR3 in amino acids: CASSFRDQPQHF. The CDR3 bases are TGTGCCAGCAGTTTCCGAGATCAGCCCCAGCATTTT.

This chain connects TRBV7-9 to TRBJ2-5, with a possible D match to TRBD1 (6 bases). Germline values: CDR1 SEHNR, CDR2 FQNEAQ (reference sequence). Trimming shortened V by 5 bases and J by 5 bases, and 21 bases separated the two germline ends. The length of the CDR3 is 16 residues. The chain's CDR3 is CASSLGAAGSGETQYF. DNA of the CDR3: TGTGCCAGCAGCCTGGGGGCGGCTGGGTCAGGGGAGACCCAGTACTTC.

The V gene is TRBV7-9, the J gene TRBJ2-1, with a possible D match to TRBD1 (5 bases). The CDR3 loop spans 14 amino acids. V lost 5 bases, J lost 6 bases, and 14 bases lay in between. Germline V gene sequence: CDR1 SEHNR, CDR2 FQNEAQ (reference sequence). Here the CDR3 reads CASSLAWQGNEQFF. The CDR3 DNA reads as TGTGCCAGCAGCCTGGCCTGGCAGGGCAATGAGCAGTTCTTC.

The CDR3 is CASSALSSYEQYF. The CDR3 DNA follows: TGTGCCAGCAGCGCCTTAAGCTCCTACGAGCAGTACTTC. This chain links TRBV7-9 with TRBJ2-7; D call uncertain. The CDR3 has 13 amino acids. The germline gives CDR1 SEHNR, CDR2 FQNEAQ (reference sequence). V dropped 5 bases and J dropped 0 bases, with 8 bases sitting between them. The complete variable domain, with remaining parts taken from reference TRBV7-9 and TRBJ2-7, reads DTGVSQNPRHKITKRGQNVTFRCDPISEHNRLYWYRQTLGQGPEFLTYFQNEAQLEKSRLLSDRFSAERPKGSFSTLEIQRTEQGDSAMYLCASSALSSYEQYFGPGTRLTVT.

This chain connects TRBV5-1 to TRBJ2-5, with D hard to call. The V gene lost 2 bases and the J gene lost 3 bases, with 11 bases spanning the gap. CDR3 length: 14 amino acids. Germline CDR1 reads SGHRS; CDR2 reads YFSETQ. As DNA, the CDR3 is TGCGCCAGCAGCTTAGGACGGCCGGAAGAGACCCAGTACTTC. The encoded protein is CASSLGRPEETQYF.

This chain connects TRBV5-8 to TRBJ1-2; D ambiguous. With 4 bases removed from V and 4 bases from J, the gap between germline ends came to 11 bases. CDR3 length: 13 residues. Germline CDR1 reads SGHTS; CDR2 reads YDEGEE. The CDR3: CASSPAGGYGYTF. The CDR3 DNA reads as TGTGCCAGCAGCCCGGCGGGCGGCTATGGCTACACCTTC. Full variable domain (outside the CDR3, taken from reference TRBV5-8 and TRBJ1-2): EAGVTQSPTHLIKTRGQQATLRCSPISGHTSVYWYQQALGLGLQFLLWYDEGEERNRGNFPPRFSGRQFPNYSSELNVNALELEDSALYLCASSPAGGYGYTFGSGTRLTVV.

V is TRBV11-2 and J is TRBJ2-7; possibly TRBD2 for D (6 bases). Trimming left V 2 bases short and J 2 bases short, with 10 bases between. The length of the CDR3 is 14 residues. Germline V CDR1 and CDR2: SGHAT, FQNNGV. The CDR3 DNA reads as TGTGCCAGCAGCTTATTGGGCGGGGCCTACGAGCAGTACTTC. It yields the protein CASSLLGGAYEQYF.

This clone was seen just once. The chain has TRBV29-1 and TRBJ2-3, with 14 nucleotides matching TRBD2. The CDR3 has 15 amino acids. The germline V gene encodes CDR1 SQVTM and CDR2 ANQGSEA. V shed 7 bases, J shed 4 bases, and the junction held 7 bases outside the gene matches. The CDR3 sequence: CSARGTSGSADTQYF. Here the CDR3 DNA reads TGCAGCGCCCGAGGGACTAGCGGGAGCGCAGATACGCAGTATTTT.

The chain couples TRBV18 to TRBJ2-5; a weak D match, TRBD1 (5 bases). In germline, CDR1 is KGHSH, CDR2 LQKENI. This CDR3 has 14 residues. V was shortened by 3 bases and J by 5 bases, with 13 bases between the two germline ends. CDR3 loop: CASSPDGNRETQYF. The CDR3 DNA sequence: TGTGCCAGCTCACCGGATGGGAACAGGGAGACCCAGTACTTC.

Worth noting for this clone: One end of the junction does not line up with germline, which may come from a read error. The chain is built from TRBV25-1 and TRBJ2-1, with 8 nucleotides matching TRBD2. CDR1 and CDR2 from the germline V gene are MGHDK and SYGVNS. The CDR3 extends over 15 amino acids. CDR3 loop: CASTETSGTYNEQFF. The CDR3 nucleotides are TGTGCCAGCACTGAAACTAGCGGAACCTACAATGAGCAGTTCTTC.

J is TRBJ2-7 and V is TRBV10-1, with unresolved D. Deletions cut 5 bases from V and 1 base from J, with 12 bases between. Germline V gene data show CDR1 as WNHNN and CDR2 as SYGVQD (reference sequence). This CDR3 is 14 amino acids long. The CDR3 DNA reads as TGCGCCAGCAGTAAGCCCAGTGAGTCCTACGAGCAGTACTTC. Translating gives CASSKPSESYEQYF.

The chain carries TRBV28 and TRBJ2-5, with TRBD2 matching over 9 bases. The CDR3 consists of 17 residues. CDR1 MDHEN and CDR2 SYDVKM come from the germline V gene. With 6 bases clipped from V and 2 bases from J, the junction kept 13 bases outside the gene matches. CDR3 nucleotide sequence: TGTGCCAGCAGCAATGCCTTAGCGGGAGCGCTACAAGAGACCCAGTACTTC. As protein: CASSNALAGALQETQYF. Filled out from reference TRBV28 and TRBJ2-5, the complete variable domain reads DVKVTQSSRYLVKRTGEKVFLECVQDMDHENMFWYRQDPGLGLRLIYFSYDVKMKEKGDIPEGYSVSREKKERFSLILESASTNQTSMYLCASSNALAGALQETQYFGPGTRLLVL.

The V gene is TRBV16, the J gene TRBJ1-2; D ambiguous. The V gene lost 4 bases and the J gene lost 0 bases, with 9 bases spanning the gap. Germline CDR1 is KGHSY and CDR2 is FQNENV. The CDR3 covers 14 residues. The CDR3, as DNA: TGTGCCAGCAGCCCACACAAGGCTAACTATGGCTACACCTTC. Amino acids: CASSPHKANYGYTF.

There are a few counts of this clone. The chain has TRBV6-1 and TRBJ1-1; 12 positions match TRBD1. The CDR3 contains 16 residues. V gave up 1 base and J gave up 5 bases; unmatched junction bases: 5. Looked up from germline, CDR1 is MNHNS and CDR2 is SASEGT. CDR3 sequence reads: CASSEGDRGHRTEAFF. CDR3 sequence (DNA): TGTGCCAGCAGTGAAGGGGACAGGGGGCATAGAACTGAAGCTTTCTTT.

This clone was seen only once. The V gene is TRBV29-1, the J gene TRBJ2-7, with a weak D call TRBD1 (6 bases). Germline CDR1 SQVTM, CDR2 ANQGSEA. This CDR3 is 12 amino acids long. V was cut by 6 bases and J by 7 bases, with 16 bases left in between. CDR3: CSVDGQLGEQYF. The DNA of the CDR3 is TGCAGCGTGGATGGACAGCTTGGGGAGCAGTACTTC.

This rearrangement joins TRBV6-1 to TRBJ1-1; possible D gene TRBD1, 5 bases. This CDR3 spans 14 amino acids. Germline CDR1 MNHNS, CDR2 SASEGT. V gave up 2 bases and J gave up 5 bases, with 12 bases separating them. Here the CDR3 DNA reads TGTGCCAGCAGTGAACAGAAAGGGGTAACTGAAGCTTTCTTT. Translation gives CASSEQKGVTEAFF.

Note on this clone: Within the sample, other DNA sequences also encode this same CDR3. The V call is TRBV9, the J call TRBJ2-1, with D tentatively TRBD2 (6 bases). CDR1 SGDLS and CDR2 YYNGEE come from the germline V gene. The CDR3 runs 15 residues. Deletions cut 4 bases from V and 1 base from J, with 12 bases between. CDR3 sequence (DNA): TGTGCCAGCAGCCCCCGGGAGAAGTCCTACAATGAGCAGTTCTTC. It yields the protein CASSPREKSYNEQFF. The entire variable domain, with the rest obtained from reference TRBV9 and TRBJ2-1, is as follows: DSGVTQTPKHLITATGQRVTLRCSPRSGDLSVYWYQQSLDQGLQFLIQYYNGEERAKGNILERFSAQQFPDLHSELNLSSLELGDSALYFCASSPREKSYNEQFFGPGTRLTVL.

To note about this clone: Mismatch with germline at one junction end may stem from a read error. The chain uses TRBV28 and TRBJ1-6; TRBD1 might be the D (6 bases). Germline assignment: CDR1 MDHEN and CDR2 SYDVKM. There are 14 residues in the CDR3. DNA for the CDR3: TGTGCCGGCAGTTCGAACAGGGCTCATTCACCCCTCCACTTT. Translating gives CAGSSNRAHSPLHF.

This rearrangement joins TRBV28 to TRBJ1-2; 9 nucleotides line up with TRBD1. The CDR3 consists of 16 residues. Per the germline V gene, CDR1 is MDHEN and CDR2 is SYDVKM. V shed 3 bases and J 6 bases; nucleotides not matched to a gene: 11. CDR3 DNA sequence: TGTGCCAGCAGTTTTTCTCCGGGACAGGGTGGGAATGGCTACACCTTC. Protein: CASSFSPGQGGNGYTF.

This clone was detected once. This chain joins TRBV5-1 and TRBJ2-1; no definite D call. The V end lost 4 bases, the J end lost 0 bases, and 11 bases lay between the germline ends. The CDR3 is 15 residues long. Germline V gene data show CDR1 as SGHRS and CDR2 as YFSETQ. CDR3 protein: CASSASPGSYNEQFF. CDR3 bases: TGCGCCAGCAGCGCGAGTCCGGGCTCCTACAATGAGCAGTTCTTC. The full variable domain, with the rest looked up from reference TRBV5-1 and TRBJ2-1, is KAGVTQTPRYLIKTRGQQVTLSCSPISGHRSVSWYQQTPGQGLQFLFEYFSETQRNKGNFPGRFSGRQFSNSRSEMNVSTLELGDSALYLCASSASPGSYNEQFFGPGTRLTVL.

V and J are TRBV7-3 and TRBJ2-2; D possibly corresponds to TRBD1 (5 bases). With 6 bases removed from V and 6 bases from J, the gap between germline ends came to 11 bases. This CDR3 region has 13 residues. Germline V gene lookup returns CDR1 SGHTA and CDR2 FQGTGA. The CDR3 protein is CASSRGSPGELFF. In DNA, the CDR3 is TGTGCCAGCAGTAGGGGTTCCCCCGGGGAGCTGTTTTTT.

The V gene is TRBV7-9, the J gene TRBJ1-6; D is unclear. CDR3 length: 14 amino acids. V was shortened by 3 bases and J by 7 bases, with 10 bases between the two germline ends. Germline CDR1 reads SEHNR; CDR2 reads FQNEAQ (reference sequence). CDR3 sequence (DNA): TGTGCCAGCAGCTTTATCCGGGCGAATTCACCCCTCCACTTT. Translated: CASSFIRANSPLHF.

The chain links TRBV18 to TRBJ2-7; TRBD2 matches at 10 bases. Germline CDR1 and CDR2: KGHSH and LQKENI. V gave up 3 bases and J gave up 2 bases; unmatched junction bases: 7. This CDR3 region has 16 residues. CDR3 DNA: TGTGCCAGCTCACCGTACATAGCGGGAGGTCCCTACGAGCAGTACTTC. It encodes CASSPYIAGGPYEQYF.

This clone turned up a few times. The chain is built from TRBV4-2 and TRBJ2-5; D might be TRBD1 or TRBD2, each matching 6 bases. The J call may be in error: the DNA end matches TRBJ2-7 better. This CDR3 has 17 amino acids. Germline CDR1 LGHNA, CDR2 YNFKEQ. CDR3 in amino acids: CASSPRDLGGTSYEQYF. The CDR3 DNA sequence: TGTGCCAGCAGCCCCAGAGACCTCGGGGGCACGTCCTACGAGCAGTACTTC.

The rearrangement links TRBV5-4 to TRBJ2-5; a possible D gene is TRBD2 (6 bases). CDR1 and CDR2 (germline): SGHNT, YYREEE (reference sequence). Trimming took off 4 bases at V and 3 bases at J, with 19 bases between the two ends. CDR3 length equals 16 residues. The CDR3: CASSPGGLAMEETQYF. CDR3 bases: TGTGCCAGCAGCCCCGGCGGGCTAGCGATGGAAGAGACCCAGTACTTC.

Notes on this clone: With a much larger clone just one base away, this may be a read error. This chain links TRBV7-8 with TRBJ1-2, with TRBD1 matching over 7 bases. V dropped 5 bases and J dropped 2; count of bases not matched to a gene: 2. Germline assignment: CDR1 SGHVS and CDR2 FQNEAQ. The CDR3 has 13 amino acids. CDR3 nucleotides: TGTGCCAGCAGCCAGGGACAGAACTATGGCTACACCTTC. Protein product: CASSQGQNYGYTF. Looking up the rest from reference TRBV7-8 and TRBJ1-2 gives the full variable domain: GAGVSQSPRYKVAKRGQDVALRCDPISGHVSLFWYQQALGQGPEFLTYFQNEAQLDKSGLPSDRFFAERPEGSVSTLKIQRTQQEDSAVYLCASSQGQNYGYTFGSGTRLTVV.

The chain employs TRBV15 and TRBJ2-5; either TRBD1 or TRBD2 may supply D (5 bases each). The CDR3 loop spans 17 amino acids. CDR1 is LNHNV and CDR2 is YYDKDF in the germline V gene (reference sequence). Trimming cost V 0 bases and J 2 bases, with 16 bases left between them. The CDR3 protein is CATSRDQGAKSQETQYF. The CDR3 nucleotides are TGTGCCACCAGCAGAGACCAGGGAGCCAAATCTCAAGAGACCCAGTACTTC.

Comment on this clone: A single base separates this from a much larger clone, so it may be a read error. The V call is TRBV5-1, the J call TRBJ2-7; TRBD1 might be the D (5 bases). Germline V gives CDR1 SGHRS, CDR2 YFSETQ. The CDR3 covers 13 residues. The chain's CDR3 is CASKGQSSYGQYF. The CDR3 DNA follows: TGCGCCAGCAAGGGGCAGTCATCCTACGGGCAGTACTTC.

The chain is built from TRBV28 and TRBJ1-2; 10 bases match TRBD1. From germline, CDR1 is MDHEN and CDR2 SYDVKM. With V trimmed by 8 bases and J by 6 bases, 9 bases remained unmatched. This CDR3 contains 14 residues. The CDR3 protein is CASRSGDRGNGYTF. The CDR3 bases are TGTGCCAGCCGATCTGGGGACAGGGGAAATGGCTACACCTTC.

This clone was observed at least ten times. Compared with germline, one end of the junction differs, possibly owing to a read error. The rearrangement links TRBV28 to TRBJ2-1, with D tentatively TRBD2 (6 bases). There are 13 residues in the CDR3. The germline V gene has CDR1 MDHEN and CDR2 SYDVKM. CDR3 in amino acids: CASTRDSHNEQFF. CDR3 sequence (DNA): TGTGCCAGCACACGGGACTCCCACAATGAGCAGTTCTTC.